This T cell receptor (beta chain) was profiled in a study of blood T cell repertoires in COVID-19 (TCRdb year 2020). In the study overall: Samples covering the acute and convalescent phases of COVID-19 were provided by collaborators in the United States, Italy and Spain. Samples came from the ongoing ImmuneRACE study (first 160 participants) plus 1,254 subjects from 6 global collaborators. The repertoires were released in a freely available public database meant as a resource for research on the immune response to SARS-CoV-2. Where HLA class I and class II types were available, the types were taken from metadata supplied by the sample provider, not from assay-based typing. The sample metadata nearly always contained a de-identified subject ID, COVID-19 status, age in years and sex. The material from the prospective study consisted of cDNA or gDNA derived from T cells, B-cell-depleted T cells, or PBMCs. The dataset comprised deeply sampled blood TCRbeta repertoires from subjects exposed to, actively infected with, or recovered from COVID-19. Results the study describes overall, beyond this receptor: How much clinical and demographic metadata was included differed by source and by participant, and the metadata was provided uncurated.

The immunoSEQ Assay, a bias-controlled multiplex PCR, was used to amplify TCRbeta CDR3 regions from genomic DNA. As for the original processing: The number of nucleated cells in each sample was estimated by amplification of reference gene primers within the assay. To quantify the absolute abundance of each unique TCRbeta CDR3 rearrangement, sequence reads were collapsed and filtered. For each sample, productive Simpson clonality was calculated by taking the square root of Simpson's diversity index across productive rearrangements. TCRdb took over this immuneACCESS table, retaining in-frame rearrangements with V and J assigned. Such tables are incomplete; in checked studies, under half of the missing clones stem from an unresolved V gene, and the remainder is unexplained. V, J and clone size reflect that table, while D and trimming were determined from the DNA. Here the sample has fewer than 200,000 clones; roughly four fifths occur a single time. The ten largest account for 3.7% of the sample.

On this clone itself: Its antigen specificity is not known. Base qualities are not at hand, and no much larger clone is one base apart.

Whole blood was collected in K2EDTA tubes by collaborating institutions according to the institutions' own protocols. For TCRbeta analysis, collaborators shipped samples in one of three forms: frozen whole blood, isolated PBMCs, or DNA extracted from either of those sample types. The CDR3 measures 14 amino acids from cysteine to phenylalanine. Kept here is only the CDR3 DNA, which spans 42 bases and is read in frame from base 1. The germline V gene supplies CDR1 SGHDN and CDR2 FVKESK. V is trimmed back by 0 bases and J by 7 bases, and the junction contains 4 bases that no gene match accounts for. The sequenced sample was peripheral blood. This TCR came from a woman aged 80 or over with acute or convalescent COVID-19. The chain couples TRBV14 to TRBJ1-2; the junction holds 8 bases that match TRBD1. The nucleotide sequence reads TGTGCCAGCAGCCAAGACAGGGGGCAGGGTGGCTACACCTTC. Its translation reads: CASSQDRGQGGYTF. When the CDR3 is completed using the reference TRBV14 and TRBJ1-2 genes on either side, the full variable domain is EAGVTQFPSHSVIEKGQTVTLRCDPISGHDNLYWYRRVMGKEIKFLLHFVKESKQDESGMPNNRFLAERTGGTYSTLKVQPAELEDSGVYFCASSQDRGQGGYTFGSGTRLTVV.